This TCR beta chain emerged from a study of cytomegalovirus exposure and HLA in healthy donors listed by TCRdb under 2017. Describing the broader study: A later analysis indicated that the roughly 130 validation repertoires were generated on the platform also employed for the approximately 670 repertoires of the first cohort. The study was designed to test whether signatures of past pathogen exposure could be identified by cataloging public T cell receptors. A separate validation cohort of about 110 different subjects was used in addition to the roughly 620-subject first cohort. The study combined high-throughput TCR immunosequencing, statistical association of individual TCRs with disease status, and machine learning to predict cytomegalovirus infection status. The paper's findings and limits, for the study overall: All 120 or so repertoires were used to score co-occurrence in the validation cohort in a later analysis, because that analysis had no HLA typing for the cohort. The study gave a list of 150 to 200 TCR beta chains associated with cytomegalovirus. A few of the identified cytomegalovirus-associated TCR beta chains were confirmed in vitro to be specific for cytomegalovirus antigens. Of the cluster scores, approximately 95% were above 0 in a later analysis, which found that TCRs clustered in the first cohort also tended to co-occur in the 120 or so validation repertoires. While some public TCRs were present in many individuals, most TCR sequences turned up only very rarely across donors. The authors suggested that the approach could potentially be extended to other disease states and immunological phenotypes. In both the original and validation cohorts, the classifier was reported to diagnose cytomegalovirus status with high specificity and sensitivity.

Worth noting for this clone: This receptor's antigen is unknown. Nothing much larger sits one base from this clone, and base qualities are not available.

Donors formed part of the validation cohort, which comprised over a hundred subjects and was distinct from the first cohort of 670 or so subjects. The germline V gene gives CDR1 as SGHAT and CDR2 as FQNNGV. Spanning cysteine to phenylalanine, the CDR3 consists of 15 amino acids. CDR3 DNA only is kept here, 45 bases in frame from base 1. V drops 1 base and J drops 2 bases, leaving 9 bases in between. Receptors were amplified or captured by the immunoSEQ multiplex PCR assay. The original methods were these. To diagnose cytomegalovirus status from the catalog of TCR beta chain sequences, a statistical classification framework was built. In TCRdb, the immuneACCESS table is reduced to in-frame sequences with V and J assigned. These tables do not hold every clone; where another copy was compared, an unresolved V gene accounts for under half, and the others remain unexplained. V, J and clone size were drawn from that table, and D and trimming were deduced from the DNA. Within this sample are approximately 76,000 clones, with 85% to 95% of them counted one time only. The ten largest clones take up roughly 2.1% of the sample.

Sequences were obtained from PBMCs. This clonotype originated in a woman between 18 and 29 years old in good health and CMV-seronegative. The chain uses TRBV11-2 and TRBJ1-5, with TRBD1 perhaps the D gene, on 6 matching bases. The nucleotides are TGTGCCAGCAGCTTAGCAGGGGTCGGCAATCAGCCCCAGCATTTT. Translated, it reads CASSLAGVGNQPQHF.